This entry concerns a single TCR beta chain. V dropped 0 bases and J dropped 0 bases, with 13 bases sitting between them. Germline-derived CDR1 and CDR2 are SGDLS and YYNGEE. The CDR3 totals 16 residues. The sample originates from a study of blood T cell repertoires in COVID-19. For the study at large: Samples of COVID-19 (acute and convalescent) were obtained from the United States, Italy and Spain. Sample material is recorded as cDNA or gDNA derived from T cells, B-cell-depleted T cells, or PBMCs.

In the original processing: By means of reference gene primer amplification, nucleated cell counts were estimated. Sequenced by immunoSEQ multiplex PCR; TCRdb stores in-frame clones only, minus some. That table furnishes V, J and clone size, whereas the DNA furnished D and trimming. The sample includes tens of thousands of clones, around nine tenths of them seen just once. The receptor was isolated from a human donor in a cohort sampled during active COVID-19. Input material: peripheral blood. The rearrangement links TRBV9 to TRBJ2-7; D might be TRBD1 (6 bases). CDR3 region: CASSVGDITSSYEQYF. The DNA of the CDR3 is TGTGCCAGCAGCGTAGGGGACATAACGTCCTCCTACGAGCAGTACTTC.